This T cell receptor beta chain was captured by sequencing in a study of T-cell reconstitution after alpha-beta-depleted transplantation in children. Unique molecular identifiers were used to barcode this TCRbeta library. TCRdb redid the calling of the PCR reads with MiXCR, one entry per CDR3 protein. The sample records about 300,000 distinct CDR3 sequences, about 9.4% being singletons. V lost 6 bases to trimming and J lost 0 bases, with 6 bases between them. This CDR3 contains 14 residues. The germline V gene encodes CDR1 MRHNA and CDR2 SNTAGT. The table lists this clonotype with many counts. The chain uses TRBV6-4 and TRBJ2-6, with D hard to call. The clonotype originates from a boy in the first two years of life with acute myeloid leukemia, due to receive a stem cell transplant. Sequenced here: PBMCs, sampled before TCRalphabeta/CD19-depleted stem cell transplant. DNA of the CDR3: TGTGCCAGCAGCCCGATCTCTGGGGCCAACGTCCTGACTTTC. This translates into CASSPISGANVLTF.